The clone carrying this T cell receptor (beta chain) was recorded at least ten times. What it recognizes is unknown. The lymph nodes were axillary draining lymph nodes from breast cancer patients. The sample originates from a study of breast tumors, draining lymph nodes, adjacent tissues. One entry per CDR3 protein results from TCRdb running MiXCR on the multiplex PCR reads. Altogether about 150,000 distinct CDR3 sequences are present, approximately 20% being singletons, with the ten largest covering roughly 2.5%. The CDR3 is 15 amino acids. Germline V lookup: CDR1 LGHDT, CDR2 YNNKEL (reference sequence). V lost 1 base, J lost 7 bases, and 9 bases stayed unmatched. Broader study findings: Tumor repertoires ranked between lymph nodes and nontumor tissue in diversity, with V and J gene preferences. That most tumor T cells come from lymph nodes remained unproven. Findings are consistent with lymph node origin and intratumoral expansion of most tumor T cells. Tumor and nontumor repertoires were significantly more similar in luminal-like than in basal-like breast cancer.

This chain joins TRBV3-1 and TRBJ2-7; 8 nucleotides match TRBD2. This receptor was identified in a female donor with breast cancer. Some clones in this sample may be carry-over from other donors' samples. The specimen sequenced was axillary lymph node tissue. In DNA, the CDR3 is TGTGCCAGCAGCCAAGGGGTCGGGAGGGCCGGAGAGCAGTACTTC. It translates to CASSQGVGRAGEQYF.